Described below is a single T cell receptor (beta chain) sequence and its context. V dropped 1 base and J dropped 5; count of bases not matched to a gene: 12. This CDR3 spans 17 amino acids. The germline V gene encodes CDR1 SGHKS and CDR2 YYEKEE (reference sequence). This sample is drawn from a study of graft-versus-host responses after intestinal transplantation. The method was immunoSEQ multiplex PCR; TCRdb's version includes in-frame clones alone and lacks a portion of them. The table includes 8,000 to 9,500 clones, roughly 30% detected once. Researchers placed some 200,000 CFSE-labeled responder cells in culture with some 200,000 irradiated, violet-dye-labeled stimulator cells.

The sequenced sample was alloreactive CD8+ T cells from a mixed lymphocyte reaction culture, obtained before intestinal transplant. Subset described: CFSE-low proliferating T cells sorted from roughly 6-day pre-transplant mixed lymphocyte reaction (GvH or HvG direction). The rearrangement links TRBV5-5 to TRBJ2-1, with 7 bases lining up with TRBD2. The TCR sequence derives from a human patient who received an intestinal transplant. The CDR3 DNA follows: TGTGCCAGCAGCTTGTGGGTAGGGAGGGTCGTGGACAATGAGCAGTTCTTC. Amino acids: CASSLWVGRVVDNEQFF.